The 8 T cell receptor beta chains listed next were all sequenced from one sample in a study of cytomegalovirus exposure and HLA in healthy donors. In the PCR, 60 Vbeta and 13 Jbeta primers were used. Generated by immunoSEQ multiplex PCR, the TCRdb table keeps only in-frame clones and is missing some. The top ten clones hold about 1.5% of a sample with 150,000 to 200,000 clones, around 77% of them seen once. The sample was PBMCs. The receptors were gathered from a woman aged 25 to 39 in good health and CMV-seronegative.

The chain recombines TRBV4-3 with TRBJ2-1, with 10 bases aligning to TRBD2. The J segment lost 3 bases and the V segment lost 5 bases, leaving 13 bases of the junction unmatched. Germline V gene data show CDR1 as LGHNA and CDR2 as YSLEER. CDR3 length: 18 amino acids. DNA for the CDR3: TGCGCCAGCAGCTCACGGCCGGTACTAGCGGGGATCTACAATGAGCAGTTCTTC. Translating it yields CASSSRPVLAGIYNEQFF.

The rearrangement links TRBV6-5 to TRBJ2-7; D remains ambiguous. The CDR3 extends over 14 amino acids. V was trimmed by 10 bases and J by 3 bases, leaving 19 bases between them. Germline V gene lookup returns CDR1 MNHEY and CDR2 SVGAGI. CDR3 residues: CATKPRFGDYEQYF. CDR3 sequence (DNA): TGTGCCACTAAACCCCGATTTGGAGACTACGAGCAGTACTTC.

Only one count was recorded for this clone. The J gene is TRBJ1-1, the V gene TRBV27; D perhaps matches TRBD1 (6 bases). CDR1 is MNHEY and CDR2 is SMNVEV in the germline V gene (reference sequence). V was shortened by 4 bases and J by 11 bases, with 17 bases between the two germline ends. The length of the CDR3 is 13 residues. CDR3 nucleotide sequence: TGTGCCAGCAGTTATGCCACAGGGCGTGACGCTTTCTTT. Its translation: CASSYATGRDAFF.

The rearrangement joins TRBV6-5 to TRBJ1-5; D not resolved. Trimming removed 6 bases from V and 5 bases from J, with 11 bases in between. Germline CDR1 MNHEY, CDR2 SVGAGI. CDR3 length: 13 amino acids. CDR3 protein: CASSLRSDQPQHF. In nucleotides, the CDR3 is TGTGCCAGCAGCTTACGATCGGATCAGCCCCAGCATTTT.

The gene calls are TRBV6-6 and TRBJ1-2; 10 nucleotides match TRBD1. CDR3 length: 16 residues. V lost 3 bases and J lost 3; bases outside the gene matches: 7. The germline V gene encodes CDR1 MNHNY and CDR2 SVGAGI (reference sequence). The CDR3 DNA follows: TGTGCCAGCAGTTATCGTGTGGGGACAGGGGACTATGGCTACACCTTC. It is translated as CASSYRVGTGDYGYTF.

This rearrangement joins TRBV30 to TRBJ2-2; D call uncertain. The V gene lost 2 bases and the J gene lost 7 bases, with 8 bases spanning the gap. Germline CDR1 is GTSNPN and CDR2 is SVGIG (reference sequence). The CDR3 has 12 amino acids. CDR3 protein: CAWSSSFGELFF. CDR3 nucleotide sequence: TGTGCCTGGAGTTCCTCCTTCGGGGAGCTGTTTTTT.

The chain uses TRBV11-2 and TRBJ2-3, with 10 bases fitting TRBD2. The length of the CDR3 is 15 residues. J lost 3 bases, V lost 5 bases, and 5 bases had no gene match. Germline CDR1 SGHAT, CDR2 FQNNGV. CDR3 sequence (DNA): TGTGCCAGCAGCCCTAGCGGGAGTGGTACAGATACGCAGTATTTT. Its translation: CASSPSGSGTDTQYF. The variable domain in full, with the rest retrieved from reference TRBV11-2 and TRBJ2-3, is EAGVAQSPRYKIIEKRQSVAFWCNPISGHATLYWYQQILGQGPKLLIQFQNNGVVDDSQLPKDRFSAERLKGVDSTLKIQPAKLEDSAVYLCASSPSGSGTDTQYFGPGTRLTVL.

This chain links TRBV2 with TRBJ2-5; 8 nucleotides line up with TRBD2. V was clipped by 4 bases and J by 5 bases; unmatched bases: 3. The CDR3 is 13 amino acids. From germline, CDR1 is SNHLY and CDR2 FYNNEI. CDR3 sequence reads: CASSGTSRETQYF. DNA for the CDR3: TGTGCCAGCAGTGGGACTAGCAGGGAGACCCAGTACTTC. Based on the CDR3 plus reference TRBV2 and TRBJ2-5, the full variable domain is EPEVTQTPSHQVTQMGQEVILRCVPISNHLYFYWYRQILGQKVEFLVSFYNNEISEKSEIFDDQFSVERPDGSNFTLKIRSTKLEDSAMYFCASSGTSRETQYFGPGTRLLVL.